Each of the 23 T cell receptor beta chains below was sequenced from the same sample in a study of beta chain features in type 1 diabetes. Expressed TCRB transcripts got sequenced, as all isolated RNA was reverse transcribed. Measured with immunoSEQ multiplex PCR; TCRdb has only the in-frame clones, and not every one. Of around 500,000 clones listed, roughly 31% are singletons. Sequencing was carried out using naive CD4+ T cells from blood. The receptors were gathered from a man aged 18-30 years in good health.

The gene calls are TRBV2 and TRBJ1-1; D ambiguous. CDR3 size: 13 residues. V was shortened by 5 bases and J by 1 base, with 8 bases between the two germline ends. The germline V gene has CDR1 SNHLY and CDR2 FYNNEI. CDR3 sequence: CASSREENTEAFF. CDR3 nucleotides: TGTGCCAGCAGTAGGGAAGAGAACACTGAAGCTTTCTTT.

This clone was found a few times. The chain links TRBV7-9 to TRBJ2-1; D unclear. Per germline, CDR1 SEHNR and CDR2 FQNEAQ (reference sequence). V was trimmed by 1 base and J by 5 bases, leaving 9 bases between them. The CDR3 has 14 residues. CDR3 sequence: CASSLVGGNNEQFF. The CDR3 bases are TGTGCCAGCAGCTTAGTGGGTGGGAACAATGAGCAGTTCTTC.

In regard to this clone: The sample has other DNA sequences that encode this CDR3 too. V gene TRBV19 combines with J gene TRBJ2-1, with 9 positions matching TRBD1. The V gene's germline CDR1 is LNHDA and CDR2 SQIVND (reference sequence). Germline trimming cut 3 bases from V and 6 bases from J; bases unmatched to any gene: 0. This CDR3 comprises 13 residues. For the CDR3, the DNA is TGTGCCAGTAGTATGGACAGGGGCAATGAGCAGTTCTTC. Residues: CASSMDRGNEQFF.

There are a few counts of this clone. The chain uses TRBV6-6 and TRBJ2-1; 11 nucleotides agree with TRBD2. The CDR3 is 15 amino acids. Trimming took 7 bases from V and 8 from J; bases not matched to a gene: 10. Germline V gene data show CDR1 as MNHNY and CDR2 as SVGAGI (reference sequence). The CDR3 sequence: CASTERTSGLYEQFF. In DNA, the CDR3 is TGTGCCAGCACCGAAAGGACTAGCGGGCTGTATGAGCAGTTCTTC.

This clone was recorded a few times. V gene TRBV10-3 combines with J gene TRBJ2-7, with TRBD1 matching 9 bases. The CDR3 consists of 13 residues. J gave up 2 bases and V 5 bases, and 1 base lay outside the gene matches. Looked up from germline, CDR1 is ENHRY and CDR2 is SYGVKD. CDR3 residues: CAISRQGAYEQYF. CDR3 in DNA: TGTGCCATCAGTCGACAGGGGGCCTACGAGCAGTACTTC.

J is TRBJ2-1 and V is TRBV18, with a possible D match to TRBD1 (6 bases). CDR3 size: 15 residues. V was trimmed by 5 bases and J by 0 bases, leaving 11 bases between them. Germline CDR1 and CDR2: KGHSH and LQKENI. CDR3 protein: CASSGGAYSYNEQFF. The CDR3 DNA reads TGTGCCAGCTCAGGGGGCGCCTACTCCTACAATGAGCAGTTCTTC.

This clone occurred a few times. The V call is TRBV29-1, the J call TRBJ2-1, with 8 bases that match TRBD2. The ends lost 7 bases at V and 8 bases at J; junction bases unmatched: 13. Per the germline V gene, CDR1 is SQVTM and CDR2 is ANQGSEA. The CDR3 has 14 residues. The CDR3 protein is CSGGPGGPFDEQFF. The CDR3 DNA is TGCAGCGGTGGGCCGGGAGGGCCATTCGATGAGCAGTTCTTC.

CDR3 DNA: TGTGCCAGCAGCTTAGGCGTCCAGGGCGGCCTTGGCTACACCTTC. Amino acids: CASSLGVQGGLGYTF. The J gene is TRBJ1-2, the V gene TRBV13, with a possible D match to TRBD1 (5 bases). CDR3 size: 15 residues. V was clipped by 0 bases and J by 7 bases, with 15 bases between them. CDR1 and CDR2 from the germline V gene are PRHDT and FYEKMQ (reference sequence).

This sequence joins TRBV5-1 and TRBJ2-7; 9 bases agree with TRBD2. The V segment lost 2 bases and the J segment 5 bases; nucleotides outside the gene matches: 8. This CDR3 region has 15 residues. The V gene's germline CDR1 is SGHRS and CDR2 YFSETQ. The CDR3 bases are TGCGCCAGCAGCTTTTTAGCGGGAGAAGGGAACGAGCAGTACTTC. It is translated as CASSFLAGEGNEQYF.

The V call is TRBV4-1, the J call TRBJ2-4; 7 positions match TRBD1. The germline V gene encodes CDR1 MGHRA and CDR2 YSYEKL. The CDR3 sequence is 15 residues long. The V and J ends lost 3 bases and 7 bases, in that order; junction bases with no gene match: 9. The CDR3 protein is CASSQVDRVGNIQYF. Here the CDR3 DNA reads TGCGCCAGCAGCCAGGTTGACAGGGTCGGTAACATTCAGTACTTC.

Only a few counts were recorded for this clone. The rearrangement uses TRBV30 and TRBJ2-7, with D unclear. The CDR3 spans 13 residues. Per the germline V gene, CDR1 is GTSNPN and CDR2 is SVGIG (reference sequence). Trimming took 3 bases from V and 2 from J, leaving 11 bases between them. CDR3: CAWSDSRPYEQYF. CDR3 sequence (DNA): TGTGCCTGGAGCGATTCGAGACCCTACGAGCAGTACTTC.

This clone has just a few counts. The chain has TRBV29-1 and TRBJ2-7; a possible D gene is TRBD2 (5 bases). CDR1 SQVTM and CDR2 ANQGSEA come from the germline V gene. This CDR3 has 14 residues. The V and J ends lost 6 bases and 6 bases respectively, with 21 bases between them. The CDR3 loop reads CSVPNWRRKSEQYF. In DNA form, the CDR3 reads TGCAGCGTCCCCAACTGGCGGAGGAAGTCCGAGCAGTACTTC.

This clone was picked up a small number of times. The chain combines TRBV25-1 with TRBJ1-4; 8 nucleotides match TRBD1. Per germline, CDR1 MGHDK and CDR2 SYGVNS. This CDR3 region has 14 residues. V was clipped by 3 bases and J by 7 bases; unmatched bases: 4. CDR3 nucleotides: TGTGCCAGCAGTGACCGGACAGGGAGTGAAAAACTGTTTTTT. It specifies CASSDRTGSEKLFF. Looking up the rest from reference TRBV25-1 and TRBJ1-4 gives the full variable domain: EADIYQTPRYLVIGTGKKITLECSQTMGHDKMYWYQQDPGMELHLIHYSYGVNSTEKGDLSSESTVSRIRTEHFPLTLESARPSHTSQYLCASSDRTGSEKLFFGSGTQLSVL.

The sample holds a few counts of this clone. The chain has TRBV7-9 and TRBJ2-5; a weak D match, TRBD1 (5 bases). The germline V and J ends were trimmed by 1 base and 5 bases, with 11 bases remaining between them. The CDR3 totals 14 residues. CDR1 SEHNR and CDR2 FQNEAQ come from the germline V gene (reference sequence). The CDR3 sequence is CASSLGQSWETQYF. As DNA, the CDR3 is TGTGCCAGCAGCTTAGGACAGTCATGGGAGACCCAGTACTTC.

The V and J genes are TRBV7-9 and TRBJ1-1; D is unresolved. V dropped 2 bases and J dropped 1 base, with 8 bases sitting between them. Germline V lookup: CDR1 SEHNR, CDR2 FQNEAQ (reference sequence). The CDR3 loop spans 14 amino acids. CDR3 DNA sequence: TGTGCCAGCAGCTTACAGAGTAAGAACACTGAAGCTTTCTTT. Its protein product is CASSLQSKNTEAFF.

With respect to this clone: The sample contains more than one DNA sequence encoding this CDR3. The chain is built from TRBV30 and TRBJ1-1; 9 bases agree with TRBD1. This CDR3 comprises 13 residues. CDR1 and CDR2 from the germline V gene are GTSNPN and SVGIG (reference sequence). The ends lost 3 bases at V and 2 bases at J; junction bases unmatched: 1. The CDR3 DNA reads TGTGCCTGGAGGGGACAGGGAAACACTGAAGCTTTCTTT. Residues: CAWRGQGNTEAFF.

V and J are TRBV30 and TRBJ2-1; 8 bases are a match to TRBD2. There are 15 residues in the CDR3. Per germline, CDR1 GTSNPN and CDR2 SVGIG (reference sequence). V lost 2 bases and J lost 8; bases outside the gene matches: 11. The CDR3 nucleotides read TGTGCCTGGAGTCGGCTAGCGGGCGAGGGGGATGAGCAGTTCTTC. It yields the protein CAWSRLAGEGDEQFF.

The chain uses TRBV10-3 and TRBJ2-3; weak D call: TRBD2 (6 bases). V was shortened by 11 bases and J by 0 bases, with 15 bases between the two germline ends. Germline V CDR1 and CDR2: ENHRY, SYGVKD. This CDR3 spans 14 amino acids. This CDR3 reads CAAARDWSTDTQYF. CDR3 DNA: TGTGCCGCCGCCCGGGACTGGAGCACAGATACGCAGTATTTT.

In its sample, this clone was seen a few times. Other DNA sequences within the sample encode an identical CDR3. The chain recombines TRBV5-1 with TRBJ2-7; D perhaps matches TRBD1 (6 bases). Trimming removed 3 bases from V and 4 bases from J, with 11 bases in between. This CDR3 contains 13 residues. Germline CDR1 SGHRS, CDR2 YFSETQ. CDR3 residues: CASSSGTSYEQYF. The CDR3 region has the DNA TGCGCCAGCAGCTCCGGGACATCGTACGAGCAGTACTTC.

This clone was found a few times. The chain has TRBV27 and TRBJ2-6; 7 nucleotides line up with TRBD1. The CDR3 runs 16 residues. V lost 4 bases and J lost 2; bases outside the gene matches: 5. From germline, CDR1 is MNHEY and CDR2 SMNVEV (reference sequence). This CDR3 reads CASSSITGAGANVLTF. The CDR3 DNA sequence: TGTGCCAGCAGTTCGATAACAGGGGCTGGGGCCAACGTCCTGACTTTC.

As regards this clone: Different DNA sequences within this sample yield the same CDR3. This chain joins TRBV7-9 and TRBJ2-2; 7 positions agree with TRBD1. This CDR3 is 14 amino acids long. J gave up 3 bases and V 5 bases, and 3 bases lay outside the gene matches. Germline V gene sequence: CDR1 SEHNR, CDR2 FQNEAQ (reference sequence). The DNA of the CDR3 is TGTGCCAGCAGCCCGGGACAGTACACCGGGGAGCTGTTTTTT. Translated, it gives CASSPGQYTGELFF.

The chain carries TRBV6-5 and TRBJ2-7; D gene uncertain. Germline V gene sequence: CDR1 MNHEY, CDR2 SVGAGI. There are 13 residues in the CDR3. V was trimmed by 2 bases and J by 2 bases, leaving 7 bases between them. The CDR3: CASSYSSPYEQYF. CDR3 bases: TGTGCCAGCAGTTACAGCAGCCCCTACGAGCAGTACTTC.

This chain links TRBV7-9 with TRBJ1-1, with D possibly matching TRBD1 (5 bases). The germline gives CDR1 SEHNR, CDR2 FQNEAQ (reference sequence). The CDR3 spans 13 residues. Trimming removed 6 bases from V and 5 bases from J, with 13 bases in between. In DNA form, the CDR3 reads TGTGCCAGCAGATCGGGGGAGAGGACTGAAGCTTTCTTT. It is translated as CASRSGERTEAFF.